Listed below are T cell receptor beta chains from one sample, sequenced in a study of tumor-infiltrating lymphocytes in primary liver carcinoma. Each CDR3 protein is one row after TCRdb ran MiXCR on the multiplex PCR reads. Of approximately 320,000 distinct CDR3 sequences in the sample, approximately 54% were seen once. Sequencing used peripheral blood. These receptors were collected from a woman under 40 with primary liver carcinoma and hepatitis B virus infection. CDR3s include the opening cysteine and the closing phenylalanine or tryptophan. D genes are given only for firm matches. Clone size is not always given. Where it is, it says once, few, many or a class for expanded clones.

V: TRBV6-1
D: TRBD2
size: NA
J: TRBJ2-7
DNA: TGTGCTAGCAGTGAACCGGGAGGGCCAGTAGACGAGCAGTACTTC
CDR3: CASSEPGGPVDEQYF

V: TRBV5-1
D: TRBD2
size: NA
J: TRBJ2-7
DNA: TGCGCCAGCAGCTCTAGCGGGGGTCTCTACGAGCAGTACTTC
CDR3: CASSSSGGLYEQYF

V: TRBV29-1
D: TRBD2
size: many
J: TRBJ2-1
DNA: TGCAGCTGTAGCGGGAAGCATGAGCAGTTCTTC
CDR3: CSCSGKHEQFF

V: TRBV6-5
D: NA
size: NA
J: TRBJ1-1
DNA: TGTGCCAGCAATGGGAGGGCCCTCGCGGGGTGGAGAGACCCTGAAGCTTTCTTT
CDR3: CASNGRALAGWRDPEAFF

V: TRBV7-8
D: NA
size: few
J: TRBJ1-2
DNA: TGTGCCAGCAGCTTAGCGGTATCTCTTATCAGACATGGCTACACCTTC
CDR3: CASSLAVSLIRHGYTF

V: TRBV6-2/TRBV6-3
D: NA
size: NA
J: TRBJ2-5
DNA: TGTGTCAGCAGCGGGACAGAAGGGACCCAGTACTTC
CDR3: CVSSGTEGTQYF

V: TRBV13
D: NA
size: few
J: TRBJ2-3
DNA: TGTGCCAGCAGCTTGGCAGCGGAGAGCACAGATACGCAGTATTTT
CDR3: CASSLAAESTDTQYF

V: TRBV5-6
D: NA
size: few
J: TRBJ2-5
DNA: TGTGCCAGCAGCTTGGGGGGACTCCAAGAGACCCAGTACTTC
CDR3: CASSLGGLQETQYF

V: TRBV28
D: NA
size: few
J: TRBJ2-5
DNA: TGTGCCAGCAGTTCCCTGATGGGGGTACAAGAGACCCAGTACTTC
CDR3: CASSSLMGVQETQYF

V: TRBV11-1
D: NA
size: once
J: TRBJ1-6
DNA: TGTGCCTGCGGATCCTTTGGCTCACCCCTCCACTTT
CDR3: CACGSFGSPLHF

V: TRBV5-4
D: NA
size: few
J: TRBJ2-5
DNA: TGTGCCAGCAGCCAAGAAGAGGGGGAGACCCAGTACTTC
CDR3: CASSQEEGETQYF

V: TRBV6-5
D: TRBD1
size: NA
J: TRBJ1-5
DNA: TGTGCCAGCAGTCAGACAGGGGTCAATCGGCCCCTGCATTTT
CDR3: CASSQTGVNRPLHF

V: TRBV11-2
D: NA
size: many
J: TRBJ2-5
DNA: TGTGCCAGCAGTCGGGGGGCGGACCGCCCCTCAGAGACCCAGTACTTC
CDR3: CASSRGADRPSETQYF

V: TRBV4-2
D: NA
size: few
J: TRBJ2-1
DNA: TGTGCCAGCAGCCAAGAATTGGGTGGAAGCTATCTTTTCTTC
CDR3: CASSQELGGSYLFF

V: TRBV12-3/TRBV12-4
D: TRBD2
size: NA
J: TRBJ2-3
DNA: TGTGCCAGCAGTTTATCCTCCTTAGCGGGAACTAAAGATACGCAGTATTTT
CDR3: CASSLSSLAGTKDTQYF

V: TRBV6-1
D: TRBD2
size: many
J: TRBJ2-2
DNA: TGTGCCAGCCGGGACTACACAACCTCCGGGGAGCTGTTTTTT
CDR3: CASRDYTTSGELFF

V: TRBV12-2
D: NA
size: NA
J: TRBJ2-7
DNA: TGTGCAAATCGCTTTCGCGGGCGGACTGGCGGGACCCCCTACGAGCAGTACTTC
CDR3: CANRFRGRTGGTPYEQYF

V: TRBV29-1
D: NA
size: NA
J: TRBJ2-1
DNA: TGCAGGGTTGAAGCCCCCCGTGGGCTTGAGCAATTCTTC
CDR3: CRVEAPRGLEQFF

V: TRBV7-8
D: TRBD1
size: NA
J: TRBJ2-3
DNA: TGTGCCAGCAGCCCGGGCCCGGGACAGGGGGCGGATACGCAGTATTTT
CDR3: CASSPGPGQGADTQYF

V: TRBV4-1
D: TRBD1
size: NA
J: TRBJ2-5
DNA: TGCGCCAGCAGCCGAACAGGGGGCTGTTACCAAGAGACCCAGTACTTC
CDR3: CASSRTGGCYQETQYF

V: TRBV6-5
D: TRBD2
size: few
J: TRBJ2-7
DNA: TGTGCCAGCAGCAGGAAGGGACTAGCGGGATTTTGGGAGCAGTACTTC
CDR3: CASSRKGLAGFWEQYF

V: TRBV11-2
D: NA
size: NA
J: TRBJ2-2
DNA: TGTGCCAGTTTTAGGGAGGTGAACATCGGGGAGCTGTTTTTT
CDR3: CASFREVNIGELFF

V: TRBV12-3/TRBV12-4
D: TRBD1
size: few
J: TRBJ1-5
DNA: TGTGCCAGCAGCTGGGGCAGGGACAGCCAGCCCCAGCATTTT
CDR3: CASSWGRDSQPQHF

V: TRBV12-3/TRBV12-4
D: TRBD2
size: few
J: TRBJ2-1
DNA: TGTGCCACCAGACTAGCGGGAGTCGATGAGCAGTTCTTC
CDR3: CATRLAGVDEQFF

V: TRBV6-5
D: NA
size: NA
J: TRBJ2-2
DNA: TGTGCCAGCAGTTTCTCGATGGCGGACCCGAACACCGGGGAGCTGTTTTTT
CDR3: CASSFSMADPNTGELFF

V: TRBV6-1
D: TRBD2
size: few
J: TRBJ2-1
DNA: TGTGCCAGCAGTGAAGTAGTGGGGCGGGAGGGCCTGCAGTTCTTC
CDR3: CASSEVVGREGLQFF

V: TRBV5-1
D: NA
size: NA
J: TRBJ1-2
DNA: TGCGCCAGCAGCTTAGGCGAATCTGGCTACACCTTC
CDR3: CASSLGESGYTF

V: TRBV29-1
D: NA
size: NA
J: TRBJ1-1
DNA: TGCAGCGTATCGGGGGGTCTCACTGAAGCTCTCTTT
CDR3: CSVSGGLTEALF

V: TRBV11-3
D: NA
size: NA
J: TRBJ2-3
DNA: TGTGCCAACAGCTTAGGATGGATAGATACGCAGTATTTT
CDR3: CANSLGWIDTQYF

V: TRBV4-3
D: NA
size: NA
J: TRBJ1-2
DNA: TGCGCCAGCAGCCAAGCAGCCCTAGGAGGGGAGGGCTATGGCTACACCTTC
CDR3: CASSQAALGGEGYGYTF

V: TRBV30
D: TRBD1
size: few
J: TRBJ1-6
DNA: TGTGCCTGGAGTGTGGGACAGCGCAGGAATTCACCCCTCCACTTT
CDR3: CAWSVGQRRNSPLHF

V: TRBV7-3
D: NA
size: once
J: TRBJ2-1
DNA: TGTGCCAGCAGCTTGATGGGAGTAGGTGAGCAGTTCTTC
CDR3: CASSLMGVGEQFF

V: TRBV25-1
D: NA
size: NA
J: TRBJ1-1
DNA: TGTGCCAGCACAAAGGGAAACACTGAAGCTTTCTTT
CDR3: CASTKGNTEAFF

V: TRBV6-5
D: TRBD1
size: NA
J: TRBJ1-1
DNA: TGTGCCAGCAGACTCTTTAGCTTCCGGGACAGTCGGAAAACTGAAGCTTTCTTT
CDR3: CASRLFSFRDSRKTEAFF

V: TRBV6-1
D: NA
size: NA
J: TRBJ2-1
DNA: TGTGCCAGCCAACCTTGGAAGGGTCCAGGGTCCAGTGAGCAGTTCTTC
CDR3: CASQPWKGPGSSEQFF

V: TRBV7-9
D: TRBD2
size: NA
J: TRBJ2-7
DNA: TGTGCCAGCCGCCCACGACTAGCGGGGGCCTACGAGCAGTACTTC
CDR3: CASRPRLAGAYEQYF

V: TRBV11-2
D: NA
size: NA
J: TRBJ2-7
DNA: TGTGCCAGCAGCCCCACATGGCGTTACGAGCAGTACTTC
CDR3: CASSPTWRYEQYF

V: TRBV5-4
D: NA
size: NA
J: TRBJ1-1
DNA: TGTTCCAGCAGCTTGTCCACTAGGAACACTGAAGCTTTCTTT
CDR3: CSSSLSTRNTEAFF

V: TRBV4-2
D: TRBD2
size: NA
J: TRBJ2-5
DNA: TGTGCCAGCAGCCCTTCGGGACTAGCGGGAGGCCCGGAAGAGATCCAGTACTTC
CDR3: CASSPSGLAGGPEEIQYF

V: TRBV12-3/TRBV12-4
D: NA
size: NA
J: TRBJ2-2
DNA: TGTGCCAGCAGTTGGGAAACCGGGGAGCAGTTTTTT
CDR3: CASSWETGEQFF

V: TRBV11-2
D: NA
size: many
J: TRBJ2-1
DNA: TGTGCCAGCAGCTTAGTAGGTGGGAGTGAAAATGAGCAGTTCTTC
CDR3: CASSLVGGSENEQFF

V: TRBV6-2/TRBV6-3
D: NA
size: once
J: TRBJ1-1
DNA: TGTGCCAGCAGTCCCCAGGAACTCTTTCTCACTGAAGCTTTCTTT
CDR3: CASSPQELFLTEAFF

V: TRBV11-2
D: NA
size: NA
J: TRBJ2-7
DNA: TGTGCCAGCAGCCGTATTGAAGCGATCACGGCTGGCGAGCAGTACTTC
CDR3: CASSRIEAITAGEQYF

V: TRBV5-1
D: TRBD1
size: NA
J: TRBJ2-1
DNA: TGCGCCAGCAGCAAGACAGGGGTAGAGTACAATGAGCAGTCCTTC
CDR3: CASSKTGVEYNEQSF

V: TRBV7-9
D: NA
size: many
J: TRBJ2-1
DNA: TGTGCCAGCAGCTTAGAGAGGGGGAGGGCCCCCTACAATGAGCAGTTCTTC
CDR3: CASSLERGRAPYNEQFF

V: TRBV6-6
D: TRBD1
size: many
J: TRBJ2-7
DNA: TGTGCCAGCAGTTACTCGGGGGACAGGGCGAACGAGCAGTACTTC
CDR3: CASSYSGDRANEQYF